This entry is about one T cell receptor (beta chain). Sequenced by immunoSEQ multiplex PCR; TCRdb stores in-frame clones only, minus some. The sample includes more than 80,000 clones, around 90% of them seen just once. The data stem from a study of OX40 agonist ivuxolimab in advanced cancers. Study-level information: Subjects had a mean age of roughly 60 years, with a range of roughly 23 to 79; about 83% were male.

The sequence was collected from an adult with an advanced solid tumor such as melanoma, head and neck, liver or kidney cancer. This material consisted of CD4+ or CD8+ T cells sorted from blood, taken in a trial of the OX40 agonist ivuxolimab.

The CDR3 sequence: CASSEQLMNTEAFF. CDR3 nucleotides: TGTGCCAGCAGTGAACAGCTAATGAACACTGAAGCTTTCTTT. The chain has TRBV2 and TRBJ1-1; no reliable D call. The V and J ends lost 2 bases and 0 bases respectively, with 7 bases between them. CDR1 and CDR2 (germline): SNHLY, FYNNEI. The CDR3 contains 14 residues.